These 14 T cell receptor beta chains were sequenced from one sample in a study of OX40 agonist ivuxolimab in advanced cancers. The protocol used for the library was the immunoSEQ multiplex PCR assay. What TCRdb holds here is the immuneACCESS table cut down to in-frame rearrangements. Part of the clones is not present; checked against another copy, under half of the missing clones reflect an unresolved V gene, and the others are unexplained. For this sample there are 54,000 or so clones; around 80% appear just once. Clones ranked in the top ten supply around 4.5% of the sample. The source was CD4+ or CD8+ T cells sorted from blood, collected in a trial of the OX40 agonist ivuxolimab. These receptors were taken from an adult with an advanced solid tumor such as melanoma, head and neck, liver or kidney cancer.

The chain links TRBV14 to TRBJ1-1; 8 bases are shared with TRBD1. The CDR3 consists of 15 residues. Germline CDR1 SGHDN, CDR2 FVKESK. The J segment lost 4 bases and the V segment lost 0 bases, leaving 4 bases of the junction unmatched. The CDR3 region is CASSQDRTGITEAFF. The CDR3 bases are TGTGCCAGCAGCCAAGATCGGACAGGGATCACTGAAGCTTTCTTT.

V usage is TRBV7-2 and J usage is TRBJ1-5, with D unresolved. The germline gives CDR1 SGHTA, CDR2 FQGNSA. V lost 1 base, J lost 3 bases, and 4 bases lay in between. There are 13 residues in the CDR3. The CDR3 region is CASSLGANQPQHF. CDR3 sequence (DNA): TGTGCCAGCAGCTTAGGCGCCAATCAGCCCCAGCATTTT.

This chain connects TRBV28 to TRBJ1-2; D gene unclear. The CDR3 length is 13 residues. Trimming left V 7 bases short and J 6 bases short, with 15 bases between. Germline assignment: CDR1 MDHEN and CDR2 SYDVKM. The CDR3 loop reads CASTPTPQNGYTF. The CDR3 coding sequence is TGTGCCAGCACCCCAACCCCCCAGAATGGCTACACCTTC.

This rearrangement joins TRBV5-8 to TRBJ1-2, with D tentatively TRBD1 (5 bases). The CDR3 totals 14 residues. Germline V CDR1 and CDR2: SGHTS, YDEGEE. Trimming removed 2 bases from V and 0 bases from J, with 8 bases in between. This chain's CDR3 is CASSFPGTNYGYTF. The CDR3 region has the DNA TGTGCCAGCAGCTTCCCAGGGACTAACTATGGCTACACCTTC.

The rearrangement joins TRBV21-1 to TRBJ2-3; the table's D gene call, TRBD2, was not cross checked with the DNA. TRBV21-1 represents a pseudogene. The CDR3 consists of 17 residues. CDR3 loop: CASPPRLAEASTDTQYF. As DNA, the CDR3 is TGTGCCAGCCCGCCGAGACTAGCGGAGGCTAGCACAGATACGCAGTATTTT.

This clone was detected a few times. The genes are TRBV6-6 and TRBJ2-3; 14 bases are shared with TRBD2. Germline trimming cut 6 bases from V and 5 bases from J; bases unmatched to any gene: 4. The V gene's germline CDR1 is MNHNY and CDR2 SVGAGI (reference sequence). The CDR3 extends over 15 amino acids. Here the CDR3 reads CASRTSGRAGDTQYF. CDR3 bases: TGTGCCAGCAGGACTAGCGGGAGGGCCGGAGATACGCAGTATTTT.

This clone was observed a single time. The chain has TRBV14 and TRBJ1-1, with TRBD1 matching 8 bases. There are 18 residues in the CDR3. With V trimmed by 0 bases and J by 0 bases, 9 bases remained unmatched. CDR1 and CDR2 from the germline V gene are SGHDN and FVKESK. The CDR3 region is CASSQDVRGRRMNTEAFF. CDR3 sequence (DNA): TGTGCCAGCAGCCAAGATGTCAGGGGGCGGAGGATGAACACTGAAGCTTTCTTT.

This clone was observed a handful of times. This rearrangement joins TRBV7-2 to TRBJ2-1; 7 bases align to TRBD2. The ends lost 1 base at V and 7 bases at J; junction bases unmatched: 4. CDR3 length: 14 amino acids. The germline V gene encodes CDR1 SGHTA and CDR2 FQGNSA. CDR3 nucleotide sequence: TGTGCCAGCAGCTTAGGCGGGAGCAAGAATGAGCAGTTCTTC. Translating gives CASSLGGSKNEQFF.

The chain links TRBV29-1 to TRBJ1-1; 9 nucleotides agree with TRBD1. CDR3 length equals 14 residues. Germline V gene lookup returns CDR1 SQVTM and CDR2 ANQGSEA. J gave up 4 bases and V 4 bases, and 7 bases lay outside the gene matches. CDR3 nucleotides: TGCAGCGTTGCTACAGGGGGCGCGGTCACTGAAGCTTTCTTT. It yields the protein CSVATGGAVTEAFF.

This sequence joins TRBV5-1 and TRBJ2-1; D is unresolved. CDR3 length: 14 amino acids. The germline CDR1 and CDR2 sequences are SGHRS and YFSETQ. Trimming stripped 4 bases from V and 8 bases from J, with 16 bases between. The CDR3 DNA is TGCGCCAGCAGCCCGTTCCCCAGTGCGGATGAGCAGTTCTTC. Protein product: CASSPFPSADEQFF.

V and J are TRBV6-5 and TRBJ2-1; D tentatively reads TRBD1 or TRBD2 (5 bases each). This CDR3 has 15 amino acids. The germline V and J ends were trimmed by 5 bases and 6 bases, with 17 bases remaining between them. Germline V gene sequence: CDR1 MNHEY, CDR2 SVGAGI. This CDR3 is CASSRRDRISNEQFF. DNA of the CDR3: TGTGCCAGCAGTAGAAGGGACCGGATCTCCAATGAGCAGTTCTTC.

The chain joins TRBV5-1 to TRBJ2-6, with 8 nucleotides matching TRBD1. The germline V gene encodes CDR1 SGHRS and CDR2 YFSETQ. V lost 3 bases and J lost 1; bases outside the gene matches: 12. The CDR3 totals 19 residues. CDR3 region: CASSYQGTGRQSGANVLTF. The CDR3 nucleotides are TGCGCCAGCAGCTACCAAGGGACAGGAAGGCAGTCTGGGGCCAACGTCCTGACTTTC.

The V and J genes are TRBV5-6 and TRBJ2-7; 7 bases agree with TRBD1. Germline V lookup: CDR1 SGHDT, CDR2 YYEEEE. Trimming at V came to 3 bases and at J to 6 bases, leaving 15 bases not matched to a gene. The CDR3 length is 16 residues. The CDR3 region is CASSYRRGLGFLEQYF. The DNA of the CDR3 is TGTGCCAGCAGCTACCGCAGGGGGTTGGGCTTCCTCGAGCAGTACTTC.

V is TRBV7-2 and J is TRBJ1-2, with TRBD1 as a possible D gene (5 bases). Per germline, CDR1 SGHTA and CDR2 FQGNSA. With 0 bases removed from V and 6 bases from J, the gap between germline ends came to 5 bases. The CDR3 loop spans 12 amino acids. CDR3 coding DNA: TGTGCCAGCAGCTTAGCGGGGGATGGCTACACCTTC. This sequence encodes CASSLAGDGYTF. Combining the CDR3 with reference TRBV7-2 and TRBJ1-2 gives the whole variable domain GAGVSQSPSNKVTEKGKDVELRCDPISGHTALYWYRQSLGQGLEFLIYFQGNSAPDKSGLPSDRFSAERTGGSVSTLTIQRTQQEDSAVYLCASSLAGDGYTFGSGTRLTVV.